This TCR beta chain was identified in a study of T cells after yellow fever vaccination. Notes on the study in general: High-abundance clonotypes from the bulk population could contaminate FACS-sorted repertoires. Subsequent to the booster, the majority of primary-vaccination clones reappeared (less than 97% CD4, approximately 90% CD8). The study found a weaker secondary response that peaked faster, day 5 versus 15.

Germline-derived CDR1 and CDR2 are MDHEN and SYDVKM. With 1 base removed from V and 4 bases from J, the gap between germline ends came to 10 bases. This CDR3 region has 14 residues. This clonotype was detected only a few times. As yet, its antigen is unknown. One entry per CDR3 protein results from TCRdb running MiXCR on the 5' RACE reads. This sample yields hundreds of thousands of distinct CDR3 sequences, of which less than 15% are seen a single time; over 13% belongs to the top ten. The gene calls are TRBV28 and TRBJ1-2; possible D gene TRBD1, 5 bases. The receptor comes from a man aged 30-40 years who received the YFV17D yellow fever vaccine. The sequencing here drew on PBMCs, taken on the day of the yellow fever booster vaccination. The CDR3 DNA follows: TGTGCCAGCAGTTTATTCCCAGGGACCTATGGCTACACCTTC. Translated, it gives CASSLFPGTYGYTF.